This is a list of T cell receptor beta chains from one sample in a study of spatial heterogeneity in lung cancer. TCRdb ran MiXCR on the 5' RACE reads and lists one entry per CDR3 protein. This table has about 70,000 distinct CDR3 sequences, 8% to 9.5% appearing once. The starting material was PBMCs, obtained at follow-up. These receptors all come from a female donor with early-stage non-small cell lung cancer. CDR3s include the opening cysteine and the closing phenylalanine or tryptophan. Fields, in order: J gene, clone size, V gene, D gene, CDR3 length, CDR3 protein, CDR3 DNA. D genes are given only for firm matches. Clone size, where shown, is once, few, many, or a class for clones that have expanded.

>TRBJ2-2|few|TRBV4-1|.|12
CASSQVPGELFF
TGCGCCAGCAGCCAAGTCCCCGGGGAGCTGTTTTTT
>TRBJ2-5|many|TRBV12-5|.|15
CASGLAQWSGETQYF
TGTGCTAGTGGTTTGGCCCAGTGGTCCGGGGAGACCCAGTACTTC
>TRBJ1-5|.|TRBV2|.|13
CASRQTGDQPQHF
TGTGCCAGCAGACAGACAGGAGATCAGCCCCAGCATTTT
>TRBJ2-7|.|TRBV7-2|TRBD2|14
CASSLGGRGYEQYF
TGTGCCAGCAGCTTAGGCGGGAGAGGGTACGAGCAGTACTTC
>TRBJ2-5|many|TRBV10-3|TRBD2|14
CAISLREAGETQYF
TGTGCCATCAGTTTGCGGGAGGCCGGGGAGACCCAGTACTTC
>TRBJ2-7|many|TRBV7-6|TRBD2|15
CASSTGTSGSEEQYF
TGTGCCAGCAGCACTGGGACTAGCGGGAGTGAGGAGCAGTACTTC
>TRBJ2-5|few|TRBV7-3|TRBD2|17
CASSSGTSGIAQETQYF
TGTGCCAGCAGCTCCGGGACTAGCGGGATTGCTCAAGAGACCCAGTACTTC
>TRBJ2-7|many|TRBV28|.|14
CASSKLAISYEQYF
TGTGCCAGCAGCAAACTAGCTATCTCCTACGAGCAGTACTTC
>TRBJ2-2|many|TRBV5-1|.|11
CASRRIGELFF
TGCGCCAGCAGAAGGATCGGGGAGCTGTTTTTT
>TRBJ1-5|.|TRBV7-2|.|17
CASSPPAGDRSSQPQHF
TGTGCCAGCAGCCCCCCGGCAGGGGACCGGTCTTCACAGCCCCAGCATTTT
>TRBJ2-1|many|TRBV30|.|14
CAWSVLGSGNEQFF
TGTGCCTGGAGTGTACTTGGGAGCGGCAATGAGCAGTTCTTC
>TRBJ2-7|many|TRBV28|.|15
CASSLAPGASYEQYF
TGTGCCAGCAGCCTGGCGCCGGGGGCCTCCTACGAGCAGTACTTC
>TRBJ2-5|.|TRBV5-1|.|12
CASSLPKETQYF
TGCGCCAGCAGCTTACCTAAAGAGACCCAGTACTTC
>TRBJ2-7|many|TRBV6-5|.|11
CASSDRHEQYF
TGTGCCAGCAGTGATCGTCACGAGCAGTACTTC
>TRBJ2-7|many|TRBV9|.|15
CASSFFPPTKDEQYF
TGTGCCAGCAGCTTTTTCCCCCCCACGAAGGACGAGCAGTACTTC
>TRBJ2-7|many|TRBV5-1|.|13
CASTNRVAYEQYF
TGCGCCAGCACCAACAGGGTGGCCTACGAGCAGTACTTC
>TRBJ1-1|.|TRBV19|.|15
CASRTQGPGTYEAFF
TGTGCCAGTAGAACCCAGGGTCCAGGAACCTATGAAGCTTTCTTT
>TRBJ2-3|many|TRBV12-3/TRBV12-4|.|15
CASRGSGPSTDTQYF
TGTGCCAGCCGCGGATCAGGGCCTAGCACAGATACGCAGTATTTT
>TRBJ1-2|many|TRBV19|.|14
CASSTTLWNYGYTF
TGTGCCAGTAGTACCACCCTCTGGAACTATGGCTACACCTTC
>TRBJ1-2|many|TRBV28|.|14
CASTSGGSNYGYTF
TGTGCCAGCACATCGGGGGGTTCTAACTATGGCTACACCTTC
>TRBJ2-7|.|TRBV12-3/TRBV12-4|.|16
CASSLGLEGKHYEQYF
TGTGCCAGCAGTTTAGGGCTAGAGGGGAAGCACTACGAGCAGTACTTC
>TRBJ1-1|.|TRBV10-2|TRBD1|12
CASISRGVEAFF
TGCGCCAGCATCAGCAGGGGGGTTGAAGCTTTCTTT
>TRBJ1-1|many|TRBV3-1|.|14
CASSQDPGDTEAFF
TGTGCCAGCAGCCAAGATCCTGGAGACACTGAAGCTTTCTTT
>TRBJ2-7|many|TRBV28|.|15
CASSLFAISSYEQYF
TGTGCCAGCAGTTTATTCGCTATCAGCTCCTACGAGCAGTACTTC
>TRBJ1-5|few|TRBV7-9|.|9
CSKIGPQHF
TGTTCCAAGATTGGGCCCCAGCATTTT
>TRBJ2-2|.|TRBV20-1|.|17
CSARTTDRPLTTGELFF
TGCAGTGCTAGAACCACTGATCGGCCGTTGACCACCGGGGAGCTGTTTTTT
>TRBJ1-4|many|TRBV7-3|.|15
CASSLKVQGVEKLFF
TGTGCCAGCAGCTTAAAAGTTCAAGGCGTTGAAAAACTGTTTTTT
>TRBJ1-1|many|TRBV3-1|.|15
CASSQRTGAGDQAFF
TGTGCCAGCAGCCAGAGAACCGGGGCAGGAGATCAAGCTTTCTTT
>TRBJ2-3|many|TRBV25-1|.|12
CASRFNTDTQYF
TGTGCCAGCAGATTTAACACAGATACGCAGTATTTT
>TRBJ1-6|many|TRBV20-1|TRBD1|15
CSARDRDRVISPLHF
TGCAGTGCTAGGGACCGAGACAGGGTTATCTCACCCCTCCACTTT